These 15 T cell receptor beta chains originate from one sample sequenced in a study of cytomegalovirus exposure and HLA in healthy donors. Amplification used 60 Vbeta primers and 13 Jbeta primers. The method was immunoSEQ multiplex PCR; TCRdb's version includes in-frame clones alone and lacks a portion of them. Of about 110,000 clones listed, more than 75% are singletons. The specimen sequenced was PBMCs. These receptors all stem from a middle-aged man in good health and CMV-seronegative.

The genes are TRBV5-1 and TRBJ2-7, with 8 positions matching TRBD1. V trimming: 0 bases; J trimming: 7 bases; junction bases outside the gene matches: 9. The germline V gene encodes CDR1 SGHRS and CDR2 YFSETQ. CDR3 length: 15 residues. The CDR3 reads CASSLGQGIGKEQYF. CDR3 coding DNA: TGCGCCAGCAGCTTGGGACAGGGGATAGGTAAAGAGCAGTACTTC.

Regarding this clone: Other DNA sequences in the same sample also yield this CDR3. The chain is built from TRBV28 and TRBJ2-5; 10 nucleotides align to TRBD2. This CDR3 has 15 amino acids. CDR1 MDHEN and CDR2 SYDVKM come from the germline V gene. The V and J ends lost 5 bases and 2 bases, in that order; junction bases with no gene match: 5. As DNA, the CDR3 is TGTGCCAGCAGTCTCAGCGGGGGGGGACAAGAGACCCAGTACTTC. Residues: CASSLSGGGQETQYF.

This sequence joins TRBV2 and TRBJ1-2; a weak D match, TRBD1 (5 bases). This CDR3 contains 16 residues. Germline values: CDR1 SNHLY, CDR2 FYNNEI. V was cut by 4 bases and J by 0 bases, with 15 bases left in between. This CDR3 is CASSVGGTKANYGYTF. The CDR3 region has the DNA TGTGCCAGCAGTGTCGGGGGGACCAAAGCTAACTATGGCTACACCTTC. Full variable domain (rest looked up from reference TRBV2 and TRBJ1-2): EPEVTQTPSHQVTQMGQEVILRCVPISNHLYFYWYRQILGQKVEFLVSFYNNEISEKSEIFDDQFSVERPDGSNFTLKIRSTKLEDSAMYFCASSVGGTKANYGYTFGSGTRLTVV.

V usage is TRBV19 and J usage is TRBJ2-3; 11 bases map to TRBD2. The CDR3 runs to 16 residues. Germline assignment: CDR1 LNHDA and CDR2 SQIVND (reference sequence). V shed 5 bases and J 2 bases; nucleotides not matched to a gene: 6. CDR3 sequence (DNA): TGTGCCAGTAGTGTTCTAGCGGGGGGACTCACAGATACGCAGTATTTT. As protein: CASSVLAGGLTDTQYF.

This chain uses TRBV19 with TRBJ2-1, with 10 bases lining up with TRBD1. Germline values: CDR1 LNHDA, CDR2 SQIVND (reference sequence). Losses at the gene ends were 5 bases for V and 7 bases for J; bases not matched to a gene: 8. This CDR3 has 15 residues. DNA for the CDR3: TGTGCCAGTAGTCAGCCCGGGACAGGGGTGAATGAGCAGTTCTTC. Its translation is CASSQPGTGVNEQFF.

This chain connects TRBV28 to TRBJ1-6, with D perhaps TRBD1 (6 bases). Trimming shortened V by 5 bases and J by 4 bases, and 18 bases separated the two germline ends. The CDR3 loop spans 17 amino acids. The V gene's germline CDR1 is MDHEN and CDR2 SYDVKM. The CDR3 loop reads CASSEGGAPYYNSPLHF. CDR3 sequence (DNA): TGTGCCAGCAGTGAGGGGGGGGCCCCTTATTATAATTCACCCCTCCACTTT.

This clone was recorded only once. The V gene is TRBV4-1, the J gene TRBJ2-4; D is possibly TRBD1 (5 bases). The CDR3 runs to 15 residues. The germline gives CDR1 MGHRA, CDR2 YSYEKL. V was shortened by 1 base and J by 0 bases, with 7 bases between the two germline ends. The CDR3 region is CASSQVGVAKNIQYF. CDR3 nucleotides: TGCGCCAGCAGCCAAGTAGGGGTAGCCAAAAACATTCAGTACTTC.

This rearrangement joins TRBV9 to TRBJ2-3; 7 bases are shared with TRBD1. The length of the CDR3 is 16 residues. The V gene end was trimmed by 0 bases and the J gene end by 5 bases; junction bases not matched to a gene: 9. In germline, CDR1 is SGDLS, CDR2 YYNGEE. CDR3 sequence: CASSVDEGGVGDTQYF. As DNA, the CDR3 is TGTGCCAGCAGCGTAGATGAAGGGGGCGTAGGAGATACGCAGTATTTT.

The CDR3 here is CASSVTGTGGTEAFF. Here the CDR3 DNA reads TGTGCCAGCAGCGTGACCGGGACAGGGGGCACTGAAGCTTTCTTT. The J gene is TRBJ1-1, the V gene TRBV9, with 11 bases matching TRBD1. The CDR3 has 15 amino acids. CDR1 is SGDLS, CDR2 YYNGEE, per germline. The junction had 4 bases not matched to a gene; V was cut back by 2 bases and J by 4 bases.

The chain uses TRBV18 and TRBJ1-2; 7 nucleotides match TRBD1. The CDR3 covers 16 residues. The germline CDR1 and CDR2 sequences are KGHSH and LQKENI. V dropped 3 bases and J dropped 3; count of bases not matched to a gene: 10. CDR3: CASSPETRTGDYGYTF. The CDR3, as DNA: TGTGCCAGCTCACCGGAGACCCGAACAGGGGACTATGGCTACACCTTC. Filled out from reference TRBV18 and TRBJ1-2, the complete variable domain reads NAGVMQNPRHLVRRRGQEARLRCSPMKGHSHVYWYRQLPEEGLKFMVYLQKENIIDESGMPKERFSAEFPKEGPSILRIQQVVRGDSAAYFCASSPETRTGDYGYTFGSGTRLTVV.

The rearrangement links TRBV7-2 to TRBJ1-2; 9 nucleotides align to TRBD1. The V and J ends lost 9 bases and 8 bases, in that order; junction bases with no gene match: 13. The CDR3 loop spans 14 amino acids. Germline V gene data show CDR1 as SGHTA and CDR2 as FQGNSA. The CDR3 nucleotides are TGTGCCAGTTCGTCGTACCGACAGGGGGAGGGCTACACCTTC. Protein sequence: CASSSYRQGEGYTF.

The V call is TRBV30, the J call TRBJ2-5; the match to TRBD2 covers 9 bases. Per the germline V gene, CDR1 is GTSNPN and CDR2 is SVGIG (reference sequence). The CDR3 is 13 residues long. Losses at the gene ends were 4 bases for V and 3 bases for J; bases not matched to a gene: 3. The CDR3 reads CAWKAGGKETQYF. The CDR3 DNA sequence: TGTGCCTGGAAGGCGGGGGGGAAAGAGACCCAGTACTTC.

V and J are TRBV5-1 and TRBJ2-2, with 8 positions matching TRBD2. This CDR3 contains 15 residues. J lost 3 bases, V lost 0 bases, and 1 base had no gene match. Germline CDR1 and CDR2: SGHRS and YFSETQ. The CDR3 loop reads CASSLVSGDTGELFF. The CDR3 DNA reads TGCGCCAGCAGCTTGGTTAGCGGGGACACCGGGGAGCTGTTTTTT.

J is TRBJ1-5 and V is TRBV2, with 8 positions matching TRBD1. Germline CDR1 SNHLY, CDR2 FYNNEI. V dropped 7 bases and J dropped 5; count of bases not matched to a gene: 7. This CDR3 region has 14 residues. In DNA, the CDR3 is TGTGCCAGCACCTGGACAGGGCGAGATCAGCCCCAGCATTTT. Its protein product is CASTWTGRDQPQHF.

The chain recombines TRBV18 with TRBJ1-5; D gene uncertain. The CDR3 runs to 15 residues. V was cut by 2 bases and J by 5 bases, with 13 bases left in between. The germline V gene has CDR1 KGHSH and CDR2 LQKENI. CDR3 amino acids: CASSPWESQDQPQHF. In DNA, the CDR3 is TGTGCCAGCTCACCATGGGAGTCGCAGGATCAGCCCCAGCATTTT.